Presented here are 32 T cell receptor beta chains from one specimen sequenced in a study of tissue T cells after allogeneic stem cell transplantation. Sample time point: mouse harvest day 14 after allogeneic transplant. Each mouse received 10^7 T-cell-depleted marrow cells plus 10^6 splenic CD5+ T cells by tail vein. Sequenced by immunoSEQ multiplex PCR; TCRdb stores in-frame clones only, minus some. The sample includes under 9,000 clones, approximately 37% seen only once; the top ten take more than 2.5%. The sequencing input was skin. The receptors derive from a female BALB/c mouse given C57BL/6 T cells with graft-versus-host disease after an allogeneic hematopoietic cell transplant.

In this sample, this clone turned up a few times. Mouse germline and gene names are used. With the read ending 1 residue before the CDR3 end, the germline J gene is used to fill in that end. Other DNA sequences in the same sample also yield this CDR3. The chain uses TRBV26 and TRBJ2-4, with D tentatively TRBD1 (6 bases). The germline V gene encodes CDR1 KGHPV and CDR2 FQNQEV (reference sequence). This CDR3 comprises 14 residues. The ends were cut back, 4 bases at V and 0 bases at J, with 8 bases in the middle. The CDR3 loop reads CASSPQGSQNTLYF. The sequenced part of the CDR3 DNA is TGTGCCAGCAGTCCACAGGGTAGTCAAAACACCTTGTAC.

This clone has a handful of counts. Gene labels here are mouse ones. The read ends 1 residue shy of where the CDR3 ends; the end is completed using the germline J gene. The J gene is TRBJ2-1, the V gene TRBV20, with TRBD1 matching over 10 bases. CDR3 size: 14 residues. The germline V gene has CDR1 GFQATS and CDR2 STVNSAI. After removal of 1 base from V and 6 bases from J, the junction contained 3 bases not matched to a gene. CDR3 sequence: CGARAGTGVAEQFF. The sequenced CDR3 bases are TGTGGTGCTAGGGCCGGGACAGGGGTTGCTGAGCAGTTC.

Concerning this clone: Genes here carry mouse names. Read sequence stops 1 residue before the CDR3 end, and the germline J gene provides the missing end. J is TRBJ1-6 and V is TRBV12-1, with D unclear. TRBJ1-6 is identified as an open reading frame with a role that is uncertain. Looked up from germline, CDR1 is SGHSN and CDR2 is HYEKVE. This CDR3 comprises 14 residues. Trimming removed 0 bases at V and 3 bases at J, with 5 bases between. CDR3 protein: CASSLRDYNSPLYF. Partial CDR3 DNA: TGTGCCAGCTCTCTCAGGGACTATAATTCGCCCCTCTAC.

About this clone: Gene names are mouse gene names. The CDR3 end lies 1 residue beyond the end of the read and is filled in from the germline J gene. The chain joins TRBV26 to TRBJ2-1; D gene ambiguous. This CDR3 has 11 residues. Trimming cost V 2 bases and J 8 bases, with 4 bases left between them. In germline, CDR1 is KGHPV, CDR2 FQNQEV (reference sequence). The CDR3 protein is CASSLGTEQFF. The part of the CDR3 DNA that was read is TGTGCCAGCAGTCTGGGGACTGAGCAGTTC.

This clone is labeled as medium-sized. Gene and germline names: mouse. Read data end 1 residue before the CDR3 end; the end is taken from the germline J gene. V is TRBV26 and J is TRBJ2-3; D perhaps matches TRBD2 (6 bases). The CDR3 is 15 amino acids. With 2 bases removed from V and 0 bases from J, the gap between germline ends came to 9 bases. The germline gives CDR1 KGHPV, CDR2 FQNQEV (reference sequence). The DNA read from the CDR3 is TGTGCCAGCAGTCTGCCAGGGACTAGTGCAGAAACGCTGTAT. This translates into CASSLPGTSAETLY. In full, the CDR3 is CASSLPGTSAETLYF.

For this clone: Mouse gene names and germline throughout. The read is 1 residue too short to cover the CDR3 end, so that end is filled in from the germline J gene. This chain uses TRBV23 with TRBJ2-3; the tabulated D call, TRBD2, remains unverified against the DNA. This CDR3 contains 14 residues. Germline lookup yields CDR1 KGHTA and CDR2 FQNQQP. This CDR3 is CSSRYWGGAETLYF. Partial CDR3 DNA: TGCTCCAGCAGATACTGGGGGGGCGCAGAAACGCTGTAT.

In regard to this clone: Gene names and germline refer to mouse. The CDR3 extends 1 residue past the end of the read, so its final part is completed from the germline J gene. The gene calls are TRBV2 and TRBJ2-5; D tentatively fits TRBD1 or TRBD2 (5 bases each). From germline, CDR1 is LGHNA and CDR2 YSYQKL. The CDR3 contains 15 residues. V was shortened by 0 bases and J by 6 bases, with 13 bases between the two germline ends. This CDR3 reads CASSQDRRGADTQYF. The part of the CDR3 DNA that was read is TGTGCCAGCAGCCAAGATAGGAGGGGCGCGGACACCCAGTAC.

This clone has only a few counts. The genes and germline here are from mouse. The sequenced fragment ends 1 residue before the CDR3 boundary, so the rest is inferred from the germline J gene. This CDR3 is also generated by other DNA sequences in the sample. This chain connects TRBV23 to TRBJ2-5; TRBD2 reflects the table's D call only, with no check against the DNA. Per germline, CDR1 KGHTA and CDR2 FQNQQP. The CDR3 covers 14 residues. CDR3 protein: CSSSQGTGQDTQYF. The DNA read from the CDR3 is TGCTCCAGCAGTCAAGGGACTGGGCAAGACACCCAGTAC.

In its sample, this clone ranks as medium-sized. Gene names are the mouse ones. The CDR3 extends 1 residue past the end of the read, so its final part is completed from the germline J gene. The rearrangement joins TRBV23 to TRBJ1-5. This CDR3 contains 13 residues. CDR1 and CDR2 from the germline V gene are KGHTA and FQNQQP. CDR3 DNA (partial): TGCTCCAGCAGTCAATCCGGGCAGCAGGCTCCGCTT. Translation: CSSSQSGQQAPL. The whole CDR3 protein is CSSSQSGQQAPLF.

This clone was counted between two and nine times. Mouse names are used for the genes. The read falls 1 residue short of the CDR3 end, and the missing part is taken from the germline J gene. The chain carries TRBV2 and TRBJ1-5; perhaps TRBD1 as D (5 bases). This CDR3 is 15 amino acids long. Germline values: CDR1 LGHNA, CDR2 YSYQKL. V lost 4 bases to trimming and J lost 0 bases, with 10 bases between them. The CDR3 DNA, read in part, is TGTGCCAGCAGCCGAGGGACCGATAACAACCAGGCTCCGCTT. This translates into CASSRGTDNNQAPL. The CDR3 as a whole reads CASSRGTDNNQAPLF. Drawing the rest from reference TRBV2 and TRBJ1-5, the complete variable domain is DPKIIQKPKYLVAVTGSEKILICEQYLGHNAMYWYRQSAKKPLEFMFSYSYQKLMDNQTASSRFQPQSSKKNHLDLQITALKPDDSATYFCASSRGTDNNQAPLFGEGTRLSVL.

This clone was recorded a few times. Gene names are mouse gene names. Sequencing ends 1 residue short of the CDR3 end; the germline J gene provides the rest. The V gene is TRBV3, the J gene TRBJ1-5, with D possibly matching TRBD1 (5 bases). Per the germline V gene, CDR1 is SNHLY and CDR2 is FYNGKV (reference sequence). V was pared by 4 bases and J by 9 bases, with 10 bases between. The CDR3 spans 12 residues. The CDR3 protein is CASSSTARAPLF. CDR3 DNA (partial): TGTGCCAGCAGCTCGACAGCCCGGGCTCCGCTT.

As regards this clone: Genes and germline come from the mouse. The read ends 1 residue early relative to the CDR3; the germline J gene fills the gap. J is TRBJ2-1 and V is TRBV5; TRBD1 might be the D (6 bases). Germline V gene data show CDR1 as LGHNA and CDR2 as YNLKQL (reference sequence). V was shortened by 4 bases and J by 0 bases, with 10 bases between the two germline ends. This CDR3 is built from 15 residues. CDR3 protein: CASSPWDNNYAEQFF. The CDR3 bases that were read are TGTGCCAGCAGCCCCTGGGACAATAACTATGCTGAGCAGTTC.

By frequency in the sample, this clone is medium-sized. Gene names refer to mouse genes. The CDR3 is cut off 1 residue early in the read; its end comes from the germline J gene. V and J are TRBV16 and TRBJ1-2, with D perhaps TRBD1 (5 bases). Germline CDR1 SGHSA, CDR2 FRNQAP. Trimming took off 1 base at V and 0 bases at J, with 6 bases between the two ends. The CDR3 runs 14 residues. CDR3 sequence reads: CASSLGQTNSDYTF. The sequenced CDR3 bases are TGTGCAAGCAGCTTAGGACAGACAAACTCCGACTACACC.

Turning to this clone: The germline and genes are mouse ones. Read sequence stops 1 residue before the CDR3 end, and the germline J gene provides the missing end. The chain has TRBV3 and TRBJ2-4; no reliable D call. The CDR3 is made up of 14 amino acids. Germline-derived CDR1 and CDR2 are SNHLY and FYNGKV (reference sequence). V was cut by 1 base and J by 3 bases, with 8 bases left in between. The CDR3 spells CASSLVEGQNTLYF. CDR3 DNA, as far as it was read: TGTGCCAGCAGCTTAGTGGAGGGACAAAACACCTTGTAC.

Turning to this clone: The germline and genes are mouse ones. The read terminates 1 residue before the CDR3 end, so the remaining end is supplied by the germline J gene. V gene TRBV26 combines with J gene TRBJ1-3, with D unresolved. Germline-derived CDR1 and CDR2 are KGHPV and FQNQEV (reference sequence). V was clipped by 2 bases and J by 0 bases, with 5 bases between them. The CDR3 loop spans 14 amino acids. The sequenced part of the CDR3 DNA is TGTGCCAGCAGTCTGATAGGTTCTGGAAATACGCTCTAT. Residues: CASSLIGSGNTLY. The full CDR3 is CASSLIGSGNTLYF.

Within the sample, this clone is medium-sized. All gene names here are mouse names. The CDR3 sequence is CASSHNSGNTLYF. The CDR3 DNA, read in part, is TGTGCCAGCAGTCACAATTCTGGAAATACGCTCTAT. The rearrangement links TRBV26 to TRBJ1-3; no clear D gene. Coverage ceases 1 residue before the CDR3 finishes, and the germline J gene fills in the end. The CDR3 has 13 residues. Germline loops: CDR1 KGHPV, CDR2 FQNQEV (reference sequence). V shed 4 bases and J shed 0 bases, with 4 bases lying between them.

Comments on this clone: Gene names are mouse gene names. Incomplete CDR3 DNA: TGTGCCAGCAGCGTCCGGGACAGAAACACCTTGTAC. Its translation: CASSVRDRNTLY. The full CDR3 is CASSVRDRNTLYF. The gene calls are TRBV3 and TRBJ2-4, with 7 bases lining up with TRBD1. Read data end 1 residue before the CDR3 end; the end is taken from the germline J gene. V shed 5 bases, J shed 5 bases, and the junction held 4 bases outside the gene matches. This CDR3 is built from 13 residues. The V gene's germline CDR1 is SNHLY and CDR2 FYNGKV (reference sequence).

Details on this clone: Germline and genes here are mouse. The read ends 1 residue before the CDR3 terminus; that terminus is restored from the germline J gene. The sample holds other DNA sequences that translate to the same CDR3. V and J are TRBV26 and TRBJ1-1; D is perhaps TRBD1 (6 bases). V lost 2 bases and J 0 bases, leaving 7 bases between the germline ends. The CDR3 covers 14 residues. Germline-derived CDR1 and CDR2 are KGHPV and FQNQEV (reference sequence). The part of the CDR3 DNA that was read is TGTGCCAGCAGTCTGGGGACAACAAACACAGAAGTCTTC. Its protein product is CASSLGTTNTEVF. In full, the CDR3 is CASSLGTTNTEVFF.

This clone turned up a few times. Genes and germline come from the mouse. Coverage ceases 1 residue before the CDR3 finishes, and the germline J gene fills in the end. The chain couples TRBV3 to TRBJ1-1; 10 bases are shared with TRBD1. In germline, CDR1 is SNHLY, CDR2 FYNGKV (reference sequence). V lost 6 bases to trimming and J lost 8 bases; unmatched junction nucleotides: 3. The CDR3 loop spans 12 amino acids. The CDR3 DNA, read in part, is TGTGCCAGCAGGGGGGACAGGGGTGAAGTCTTC. The encoded protein is CASRGDRGEVF. The CDR3 in full is CASRGDRGEVFF.

This clone was seen more than once but under ten times. The genes and germline here are from mouse. The missing CDR3 end, 1 residue past where the read stops, is filled in from the germline J gene. The chain uses TRBV26 and TRBJ2-2, with 10 nucleotides matching TRBD2. Germline lookup yields CDR1 KGHPV and CDR2 FQNQEV (reference sequence). The CDR3 is made up of 15 amino acids. V shed 3 bases, J shed 4 bases, and the junction held 2 bases outside the gene matches. The DNA read from the CDR3 is TGTGCCAGCAGTCTAAGGACTGGGGGCACCGGGCAGCTCTAC. Translating gives CASSLRTGGTGQLY. The CDR3 in its entirety is CASSLRTGGTGQLYF.

This clone is medium-sized by share. Each gene name is a mouse one. The read gets to within 1 residue of the CDR3 end, and the germline J gene fills in the rest. This chain links TRBV2 with TRBJ2-7; a possible D gene is TRBD2 (7 bases). The CDR3 spans 16 residues. Trimming took 0 bases from V and 0 from J, leaving 12 bases between them. CDR1 and CDR2 (germline): LGHNA, YSYQKL. The CDR3 region is CASSQERGASSYEQYF. Incomplete CDR3 DNA: TGTGCCAGCAGCCAAGAGAGGGGGGCAAGCTCCTATGAACAGTAC.

This clone is judged medium-sized (0.01 to 0.1%). Here the gene names and germline are mouse. The read ends 1 residue early relative to the CDR3; the germline J gene fills the gap. V is TRBV23 and J is TRBJ1-3. This CDR3 comprises 15 residues. Germline V gene data show CDR1 as KGHTA and CDR2 as FQNQQP. Partial CDR3 DNA: TGCTCCAGCAGTCAATCTGCGGGTTCTGGAAATACGCTCTAT. Protein: CSSSQSAGSGNTLY. The full CDR3 sequence reads CSSSQSAGSGNTLYF. The complete variable domain, with remaining parts taken from reference TRBV23 and TRBJ1-3, reads DAAVTQKPRYLIKMKGQEAEMKCIPEKGHTAVFWYQQKQSKELKFLIYFQNQQPLDQIDMVKERFSAVCPSSSLCSLGIRTCEAEDSALYLCSSSQSAGSGNTLYFGEGSRLIVV.

Remarks on this clone: Mouse names are used for the genes. Read sequence stops 1 residue before the CDR3 end, and the germline J gene provides the missing end. The gene calls are TRBV12-1 and TRBJ1-1; maybe TRBD1 (6 bases). The CDR3 contains 13 residues. Trimming took 2 bases from V and 1 from J, leaving 7 bases between them. The germline V gene has CDR1 SGHSN and CDR2 HYEKVE. The sequenced CDR3 bases are TGTGCCAGCTCTCCAGGGGCGAACACAGAAGTCTTC. Translated: CASSPGANTEVF. The full CDR3 sequence reads CASSPGANTEVFF.

Concerning this clone: Genes and germline are mouse. The sequence runs out 1 residue before the end of the CDR3; the remainder is reconstructed from the germline J gene. The chain joins TRBV16 to TRBJ1-1, with 10 bases matching TRBD1. The J segment lost 1 base and the V segment lost 4 bases, leaving 3 bases of the junction unmatched. The germline gives CDR1 SGHSA, CDR2 FRNQAP. The CDR3 totals 15 residues. CDR3 residues: CASSWDRGRNTEVFF. The CDR3 DNA, read in part, is TGTGCAAGCAGCTGGGACAGGGGAAGGAACACAGAAGTCTTC.

On this clone itself: Gene names are mouse gene names. Coverage ceases 1 residue before the CDR3 finishes, and the germline J gene fills in the end. The chain employs TRBV23 and TRBJ1-1; the D call in the table, TRBD1, was not verified against the DNA. This CDR3 is 12 amino acids long. Germline CDR1 KGHTA, CDR2 FQNQQP. The covered CDR3 bases are TGCTCCAGCAGTCACGACAGGGGAGAAGTCTTC. This gives the protein CSSSHDRGEVF. In full, the CDR3 is CSSSHDRGEVFF. Filled out from reference TRBV23 and TRBJ1-1, the complete variable domain reads DAAVTQKPRYLIKMKGQEAEMKCIPEKGHTAVFWYQQKQSKELKFLIYFQNQQPLDQIDMVKERFSAVCPSSSLCSLGIRTCEAEDSALYLCSSSHDRGEVFFGKGTRLTVV.

As to this clone: Any gene name here is a mouse gene name. The read stops 1 residue short of the end of the CDR3; the missing end is completed from the germline J gene. V is TRBV3 and J is TRBJ2-1; 10 nucleotides match TRBD2. Germline CDR1 is SNHLY and CDR2 is FYNGKV (reference sequence). The CDR3 runs 17 residues. The ends lost 0 bases at V and 2 bases at J; junction bases unmatched: 4. CDR3 DNA, as far as it was read: TGTGCCAGCAGCTTAGCCTGGGGGGGCGCTGACTATGCTGAGCAGTTC. It yields the protein CASSLAWGGADYAEQF. From start to end, the CDR3 is CASSLAWGGADYAEQFF.

This clone was picked up a small number of times. The germline and genes are mouse ones. The read stops 1 residue short of the end of the CDR3; the missing end is completed from the germline J gene. The V and J genes are TRBV5 and TRBJ2-7; D is unclear. The CDR3 consists of 13 residues. Looked up from germline, CDR1 is LGHNA and CDR2 is YNLKQL (reference sequence). V shed 0 bases and J shed 4 bases, with 7 bases lying between them. The covered CDR3 bases are TGTGCCAGCAGCCAAGATTACAGATATGAACAGTAC. Translating it yields CASSQDYRYEQY. The whole CDR3 is CASSQDYRYEQYF.

In its sample, this clone was seen a few times. Here the gene names and germline are mouse. From the germline J gene comes the end of the CDR3, since the read stops 1 residue before it. The chain uses TRBV26 and TRBJ2-3, with 8 bases identical to TRBD2. This CDR3 region has 15 residues. Trimming removed 4 bases from V and 0 bases from J; junction bases left unmatched: 3. Germline V lookup: CDR1 KGHPV, CDR2 FQNQEV (reference sequence). Partial CDR3 DNA: TGTGCCAGCAGTCCCGGACTGGGTAGTGCAGAAACGCTGTAT. Protein product: CASSPGLGSAETLY. The CDR3, in full, reads CASSPGLGSAETLYF.

As to this clone: Gene names refer to mouse genes. Sequencing ends 1 residue short of the CDR3 end; the germline J gene provides the rest. The chain is built from TRBV26 and TRBJ1-1; 10 positions match TRBD1. This CDR3 region has 15 residues. The trim removed 4 bases at V and 3 bases at J, leaving 5 bases unmatched. Germline V gives CDR1 KGHPV, CDR2 FQNQEV (reference sequence). CDR3 DNA (partial): TGTGCCAGCAGTCCCCGACAGGGGGCAGACACAGAAGTCTTC. Amino acid sequence: CASSPRQGADTEVF. The complete CDR3 protein is CASSPRQGADTEVFF.

This clone is deemed medium-sized. Mouse names are used for the genes. The read ends 1 residue before the CDR3 terminus; that terminus is restored from the germline J gene. The V call is TRBV26, the J call TRBJ2-7; no clear D. The CDR3 is 13 amino acids. V lost 4 bases and J 0 bases, leaving 7 bases between the germline ends. Germline values: CDR1 KGHPV, CDR2 FQNQEV (reference sequence). Partial CDR3 DNA: TGTGCCAGCAGTCGGCCCCTCTCCTATGAACAGTAC. It specifies CASSRPLSYEQY. The whole CDR3 sequence reads CASSRPLSYEQYF.

Notes on this clone: The genes and germline here are from mouse. Read sequence stops 1 residue before the CDR3 end, and the germline J gene provides the missing end. The chain has TRBV13-2 and TRBJ2-5, with unresolved D. In germline, CDR1 is NNHNN, CDR2 SYGAGS (reference sequence). V lost 1 base and J 8 bases, leaving 11 bases between the germline ends. This CDR3 spans 13 amino acids. CDR3 DNA (partial): TGTGCCAGCGGTGATAAGGGCAGTCGCACCCAGTAC. Amino acids: CASGDKGSRTQY. The full CDR3 protein reads CASGDKGSRTQYF.

This clone was counted between two and nine times. Germline and genes: mouse. The read is 1 residue too short to cover the CDR3 end, so that end is filled in from the germline J gene. The rearrangement links TRBV3 to TRBJ2-7; TRBD1 matches at 9 bases. The CDR3 contains 13 residues. CDR1 and CDR2 from the germline V gene are SNHLY and FYNGKV (reference sequence). V lost 3 bases and J lost 7; bases outside the gene matches: 4. The CDR3 spells CASSFTGGWEQYF. The CDR3 bases that were read are TGTGCCAGCAGCTTTACAGGGGGCTGGGAACAGTAC.